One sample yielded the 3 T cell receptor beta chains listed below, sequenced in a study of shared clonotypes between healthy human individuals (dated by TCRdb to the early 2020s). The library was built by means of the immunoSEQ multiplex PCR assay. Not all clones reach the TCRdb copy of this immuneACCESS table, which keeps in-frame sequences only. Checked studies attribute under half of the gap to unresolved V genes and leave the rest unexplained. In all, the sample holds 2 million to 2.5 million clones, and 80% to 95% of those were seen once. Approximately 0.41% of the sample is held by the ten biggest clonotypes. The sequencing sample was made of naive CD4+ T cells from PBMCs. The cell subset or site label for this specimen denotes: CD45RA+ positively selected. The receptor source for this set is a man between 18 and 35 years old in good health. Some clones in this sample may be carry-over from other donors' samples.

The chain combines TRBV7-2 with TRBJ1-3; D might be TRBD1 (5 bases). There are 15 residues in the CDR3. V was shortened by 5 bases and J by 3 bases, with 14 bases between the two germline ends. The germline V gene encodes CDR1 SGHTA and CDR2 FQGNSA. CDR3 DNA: TGTGCCAGCAGCCCCGAGCCCCAGGGTGGAAACACCATATATTTT. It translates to CASSPEPQGGNTIYF.

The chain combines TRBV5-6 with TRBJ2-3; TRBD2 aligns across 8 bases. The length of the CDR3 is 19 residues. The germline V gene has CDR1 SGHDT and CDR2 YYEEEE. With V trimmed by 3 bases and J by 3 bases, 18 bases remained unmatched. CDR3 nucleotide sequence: TGTGCCAGCAGCTCGTTCCGGGGGTGGCTAGCGGGTCAAACAGATACGCAGTATTTT. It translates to CASSSFRGWLAGQTDTQYF.

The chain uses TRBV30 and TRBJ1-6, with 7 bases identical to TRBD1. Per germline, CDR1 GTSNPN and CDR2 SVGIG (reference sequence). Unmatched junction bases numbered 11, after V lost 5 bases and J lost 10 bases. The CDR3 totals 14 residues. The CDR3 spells CAWSGGQGVSPLHF. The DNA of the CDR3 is TGTGCCTGGTCCGGCGGTCAGGGGGTCTCACCCCTCCACTTT.